A selection of T cell receptor beta chains follows, all from one sample in a study of response to subunit inactivated influenza vaccine. Via MiXCR, TCRdb re-called the RT-PCR reads, giving one row per CDR3 protein. The sample lists hundreds of thousands of distinct CDR3 sequences, 12% to 15% occurring once. This material consisted of PBMCs from blood, taken 14 days before vaccination. The receptors were gathered from a man aged 50-60 years who received an inactivated influenza vaccine. CDR3s include the opening cysteine and the closing phenylalanine or tryptophan. The order of the fields is D gene, J gene, clone size, CDR3 length, V gene, CDR3 DNA, CDR3 protein. A D gene is named only where the DNA matches it firmly. The listing skips clone size in some rows; elsewhere it reads once, few, many or a size class.

TRBD1 TRBJ2-1 - 12 TRBV7-2 TGTGCCAGCGGGACAGGGTGGAATGAGCAGTTCTTC CASGTGWNEQFF
- TRBJ2-7 - 14 TRBV7-8 TGTGCCAGCAGCTTAGTGGCACCCTCCTACGAGCAGTACTTC CASSLVAPSYEQYF
TRBD2 TRBJ2-3 few 17 TRBV4-2 TGTGCCAGCAGCCAAGGGACTAGCGGGGGGGTTGGAGATACGCAGTATTTT CASSQGTSGGVGDTQYF
- TRBJ1-1 - 14 TRBV6-1 TGTGCCAGCATCTCAACGGGGAACTGGGGTGAAGCTTTCTTT CASISTGNWGEAFF
- TRBJ2-1 - 14 TRBV3-1 TGTGCCAGCAGCCCCAAAGCAGGACACAATGAGCAGTTCTTC CASSPKAGHNEQFF
- TRBJ2-5 few 11 TRBV6-5 TGTGCCAGCAGATTTAGGGAGACCCAGTACTTC CASRFRETQYF
TRBD2 TRBJ2-1 many 15 TRBV12-3/TRBV12-4 TGTGCCAGCAGTCCCAGCGGGGGGGCCGCCCATGAGCAGTTCTTC CASSPSGGAAHEQFF
TRBD2 TRBJ2-5 - 14 TRBV9 TGTGCCAGCAGCGGGGAGCTAGCGGGAGGGACCCAGTACTTC CASSGELAGGTQYF
- TRBJ2-1 - 12 TRBV29-1 TGCGGAGGGCGGAGGGGCGCGGATGAGCAGTTCTTC CGGRRGADEQFF
- TRBJ2-1 - 11 TRBV9 TGTGCCAGCAGCTCTAGCCTACCCCTAATCTTC CASSSSLPLIF
- TRBJ2-1 few 15 TRBV7-2 TGTGCCAGCAGCCCGGGGAGTTTATGGTACAATGAGCAGTTCTTC CASSPGSLWYNEQFF
- TRBJ2-1 - 16 TRBV12-3/TRBV12-4 TGTGCCAGCAGTTTAGCGCGGTGGTTGGTAGACAATGAGCAGTTCTTC CASSLARWLVDNEQFF
- TRBJ2-3 - 19 TRBV20-1 TGCAGTGCTAGATGCCTCCCCGGGAGTCGGGGATGTAGCACAGATACGCAGTATTTT CSARCLPGSRGCSTDTQYF
- TRBJ2-7 few 15 TRBV20-1 TGCAGTGCTAGAGGCCGCCCCGGGACACCTTACGAGCAGTACTTC CSARGRPGTPYEQYF
TRBD1 TRBJ2-7 - 15 TRBV20-1 TGCAGTGCTACCCCCGGGACAGGGAGCTCCTACGAGCAGTACTTC CSATPGTGSSYEQYF
- TRBJ1-5 few 15 TRBV6-2/TRBV6-3 TGTGCCACCCACCGCCAGGGATATAGCAATCAGCCCCAGCATTTT CATHRQGYSNQPQHF
- TRBJ2-5 - 16 TRBV18 TGTGCCAGCTCACCACCGTCACCCGGGGGCCAAGAGACCCAGTACTTC CASSPPSPGGQETQYF
- TRBJ1-6 - 16 TRBV12-3/TRBV12-4 TGTGCCAGCAGTTCACGGTCAGGGCATGGGGTTTCACCCCTCCACTTT CASSSRSGHGVSPLHF
TRBD1 TRBJ1-2 - 20 TRBV12-3/TRBV12-4 TGTGCCAGCAGTTTACTCGTTGGGTTACAGGGGCTTGAACTAGACTATGGCTACACCTTC CASSLLVGLQGLELDYGYTF
- TRBJ1-5 - 13 TRBV30 TGTGCCTGGAGTTATGGGGCGGGTCATCCCCAGCATTTT CAWSYGAGHPQHF
TRBD1 TRBJ1-2 - 15 TRBV7-2 TGTGCCAGCAGTCACCGGGACAGGAGGAACTATGGCTACACCTTC CASSHRDRRNYGYTF
TRBD1 TRBJ2-7 - 15 TRBV7-2 TGTGCCAGCAGCTTAGGTGGGGGACAGGGGAACGAGCAGTACTTC CASSLGGGQGNEQYF
- TRBJ2-5 few 13 TRBV15 TGTGCCACCGCCGGGACACCACAAGAGACCCAGTACTTC CATAGTPQETQYF
TRBD1 TRBJ1-1 few 14 TRBV7-2 TGTGCCAGCAGCTCAACGACAGGGCAGGCTGAAGCTTTCTTT CASSSTTGQAEAFF
- TRBJ2-2 once 14 TRBV20-1 TGCAGTGCTTCCGGGACAACGAACACCGGGGAGCTGTTTTTT CSASGTTNTGELFF
- TRBJ2-2 many 15 TRBV7-2 TGCGCCAGCAGCTTAGGGGGAGTTAACACCGGGGAGCTGTTTTTT CASSLGGVNTGELFF
TRBD1 TRBJ2-1 - 16 TRBV7-2 TGTGCCAGCAGCCCAAGGACAGGGGGTAATTACAATGAGCAGTTCTTC CASSPRTGGNYNEQFF
TRBD2 TRBJ2-2 few 15 TRBV28 TGTGCCAGCAGTTCCGGGGGGGCGGGGACCGGGGAGCTGTTTTTT CASSSGGAGTGELFF
- TRBJ1-2 few 14 TRBV20-1 TGCAGTGCAAGCCCGGGACGAACTAACTATGGCTACACCTTC CSASPGRTNYGYTF
TRBD1 TRBJ2-2 few 15 TRBV29-1 TGCAGCGTGCAGCGGGGGACAGGGGGTTCCGGGGAGCTGTTTTTT CSVQRGTGGSGELFF
- TRBJ2-1 - 15 TRBV15 TGTGCCACCAGCCCCCCCCAGAGCTCCTACAATGAGCAGTTCTTC CATSPPQSSYNEQFF
- TRBJ1-6 few 13 TRBV12-3/TRBV12-4 TGTGCCAGCAGGCCCGTGGGGGGTTCACCCCTCCACTTT CASRPVGGSPLHF
- TRBJ1-5 few 14 TRBV2 TGTGCCAGTACCTCGGAGAGGGGCGCTCAGCCCCAGCATTTT CASTSERGAQPQHF
- TRBJ2-3 few 16 TRBV10-3 TGTGCCATCAGTAGGATAGACGGGAGAGGGGAAGATACGCAGTATTTT CAISRIDGRGEDTQYF
- TRBJ1-2 few 13 TRBV7-9 TGTGCCACCATTGTCCCTCGGGACTATGGCTACACCTTC CATIVPRDYGYTF
- TRBJ2-1 many 16 TRBV7-9 TGTGCCAGCAGCCTTGTCGGCACTGGTCCATACAATGAGCAGTTCTTC CASSLVGTGPYNEQFF
- TRBJ1-5 few 15 TRBV16 TGTGCCAGCACACGTGACGGCAGGAGCAATCAGCCCCAGCATTTT CASTRDGRSNQPQHF
- TRBJ1-5 few 14 TRBV24-1 TGTGCCACCAGTCCGGGGGAAGTCAATCAGCCCCAGCATTTT CATSPGEVNQPQHF
- TRBJ1-1 many 14 TRBV10-3 TGTGCCACCCGTGGGGGAGTGGAGCTCACTGAAGCTTTCTTT CATRGGVELTEAFF
TRBD1 TRBJ1-3 - 14 TRBV9 TGTGCCAGCAGCGCCACAGGGGGCTTGGACACCATATATTTT CASSATGGLDTIYF
TRBD2 TRBJ2-3 - 14 TRBV7-9 TGTGCCAGCAGCTTTGACGGACTAGCGGATACGCAGTATTTT CASSFDGLADTQYF
- TRBJ2-1 - 14 TRBV7-3 TGTGCCAGCAGCTTAGTCAGGGTAGACAATGAGCAGTTCTTC CASSLVRVDNEQFF
- TRBJ1-2 - 14 TRBV3-1 TGTGCCAGCAGCCCCCAACCAGGGCACTATGGCTACACCTTC CASSPQPGHYGYTF
- TRBJ2-2 - 12 TRBV6-5 TGTGCCAGCACTTACTCGACCGGGGAGCTGTTTTTT CASTYSTGELFF
- TRBJ2-2 many 16 TRBV4-1 TGCGCCAGCAGCCAAGTCTTGGGCGCGGACACCGGGGAGCTGTTTTTT CASSQVLGADTGELFF
- TRBJ1-6 - 15 TRBV28 TGTGCCAGCAGTTTCCCGCTGGGGCAGGCTTCACCCCTCCACTTT CASSFPLGQASPLHF
- TRBJ1-3 few 14 TRBV27 TGTGCCAGCAGTTCCCCTAGCTCTGGAAACACCATATATTTT CASSSPSSGNTIYF
- TRBJ1-2 - 12 TRBV14 TGTGCCAGCAGTGAAGGAGCGATTGGCTACACCTTC CASSEGAIGYTF
TRBD2 TRBJ2-3 - 18 TRBV12-3/TRBV12-4 TGTGCCAGCATTCCACCCCTGCGGACTAGCGGGAGGCAAGATACGCAGTATTTT CASIPPLRTSGRQDTQYF
- TRBJ2-2 few 14 TRBV14 TGTGCCAGCAGCCAAGAGCGAGGGAGAACGGAGCTGTTTTTT CASSQERGRTELFF
- TRBJ2-3 few 13 TRBV7-9 TGTGCCAGCAGCTTAGAGTACACAGATACGCAGTATTTT CASSLEYTDTQYF
- TRBJ1-1 - 13 TRBV6-5 TGTGCCAGCAGTAACACCCCGAACACTGAAGCTTTCTTT CASSNTPNTEAFF
- TRBJ2-2 - 16 TRBV4-2 TGTGCCAGCAGCCAAAGGCCAGGGGTCAACACCGGGGAGCTGTTTTTT CASSQRPGVNTGELFF
- TRBJ2-7 few 13 TRBV19 TGTGCCAGTACCCCCCCGGGAACCTACGAGCAGTACTTC CASTPPGTYEQYF
TRBD1 TRBJ2-1 few 15 TRBV10-3 TGTGCCATCAGACGCACAGGGGGCGCCTACAATGAGCAGTTCTTC CAIRRTGGAYNEQFF